This T cell receptor (beta chain) was captured by sequencing in a study of naive and memory T cell subsets. Study-wide findings and caveats: In naive cells, over 95% of TCR sequences were seen only once.

Both TRBC1 and TRBC2 were covered by a beta constant-region primer of two equimolar oligonucleotides. TCRdb reprocessed the UMI-ligation and nested PCR reads with MiXCR, giving one entry per CDR3 protein. This table has tens of thousands of distinct CDR3 sequences, 13% appearing once. CDR1 is ENHRY and CDR2 is SYGVKD in the germline V gene. This CDR3 contains 13 residues. V shed 3 bases, J shed 6 bases, and the junction held 4 bases outside the gene matches. Within the sample, this clonotype is medium-sized (0.01 to 0.1%). Antigen specificity is unknown. The rearrangement links TRBV10-3 to TRBJ2-7; 8 bases map to TRBD1. The sequencing sample was made of effector memory CD4+ T cells from blood. The subset here: effector memory, CD45RA- CD27-. This TCR came from a human donor in good health. The CDR3 region is CAISDRGLGEQYF. For the CDR3, the DNA is TGTGCCATCAGTGACAGGGGGCTGGGCGAGCAGTACTTC.